Shown below are 30 T cell receptor beta chains from a single sample sequenced in a study of T cell responses to AZD1222 COVID-19 vaccine. The protocol was immunoSEQ multiplex PCR, while the TCRdb copy is restricted to in-frame clones and leaves out a portion. The sample lists roughly 120,000 clones, 80% to 90% occurring once. Sequencing used peripheral blood, obtained on day 0 of MenACWY control vaccination. These receptors all come from an adult in good health.

The V gene is TRBV5-1, the J gene TRBJ2-3; 7 nucleotides align to TRBD2. CDR3 size: 17 residues. Germline V gene data show CDR1 as SGHRS and CDR2 as YFSETQ. Germline trimming cut 0 bases from V and 0 bases from J; bases unmatched to any gene: 7. This chain's CDR3 is CASSLGVTSLSTDTQYF. The DNA of the CDR3 is TGCGCCAGCAGCTTGGGGGTGACTAGCCTGAGCACAGATACGCAGTATTTT.

J is TRBJ2-1 and V is TRBV27; the D is unclear. Germline V CDR1 and CDR2: MNHEY, SMNVEV (reference sequence). Trimming left V 2 bases short and J 7 bases short, with 15 bases between. The CDR3 extends over 15 amino acids. The CDR3 reads CASSLTGPRPNEQFF. The CDR3 DNA reads as TGTGCCAGCAGTTTAACGGGCCCTAGACCTAATGAGCAGTTCTTC.

The V gene is TRBV5-4, the J gene TRBJ1-1; D might be TRBD1 (6 bases). Trimming shortened V by 3 bases and J by 5 bases, and 14 bases separated the two germline ends. The germline CDR1 and CDR2 sequences are SGHNT and YYREEE (reference sequence). The length of the CDR3 is 14 residues. This CDR3 is CASSWRGPDTEAFF. The DNA for the CDR3 is TGTGCCAGCAGCTGGCGGGGGCCGGATACTGAAGCTTTCTTT.

This clone was counted a few times. V and J are TRBV12-3 or TRBV12-4 and TRBJ2-1, with D maybe TRBD1 (6 bases). The V end lost 7 bases, the J end lost 7 bases, and 11 bases lay between the germline ends. CDR3 length: 12 amino acids. The CDR3 DNA reads as TGTGCCAGCACCCTGGACAGTAATGAGCAGTTCTTC. It encodes CASTLDSNEQFF.

This clone occurred once. The gene calls are TRBV28 and TRBJ2-7, with D perhaps matching TRBD1 (6 bases). The CDR3 totals 14 residues. Germline CDR1 reads MDHEN; CDR2 reads SYDVKM. V lost 7 bases and J 7 bases, leaving 20 bases between the germline ends. As DNA, the CDR3 is TGTGCCAGCATCAACCATTGGGGGCTGGGAGAGCAGTACTTC. It yields the protein CASINHWGLGEQYF. Using reference TRBV28 and TRBJ2-7 for the parts outside the CDR3, the full variable domain is DVKVTQSSRYLVKRTGEKVFLECVQDMDHENMFWYRQDPGLGLRLIYFSYDVKMKEKGDIPEGYSVSREKKERFSLILESASTNQTSMYLCASINHWGLGEQYFGPGTRLTVT.

V is TRBV2 and J is TRBJ2-3, with D possibly being TRBD2 (5 bases). The CDR3 contains 15 residues. Trimming left V 8 bases short and J 3 bases short, with 18 bases between. From germline, CDR1 is SNHLY and CDR2 FYNNEI. CDR3 amino acids: CASGLAGLGTDTQYF. DNA of the CDR3: TGTGCCAGCGGTCTGGCGGGCCTAGGGACAGATACGCAGTATTTT.

J is TRBJ1-1 and V is TRBV30; TRBD1 matches 8 bases. The germline gives CDR1 GTSNPN, CDR2 SVGIG (reference sequence). V gave up 0 bases and J gave up 1 base; unmatched junction bases: 4. The CDR3 has 15 residues. The CDR3 loop reads CAWSVWGTGNTEAFF. The CDR3 coding sequence is TGTGCCTGGAGTGTATGGGGGACAGGGAACACTGAAGCTTTCTTT.

V usage is TRBV6-6 and J usage is TRBJ1-2, with D maybe TRBD1 (6 bases). V was cut by 5 bases and J by 5 bases, with 15 bases left in between. CDR3 length equals 14 residues. Germline CDR1 is MNHNY and CDR2 is SVGAGI (reference sequence). The CDR3 protein is CASSSQGPFYGYTF. DNA of the CDR3: TGTGCCAGCAGTAGCCAGGGGCCCTTTTATGGCTACACCTTC.

The J gene is TRBJ1-2, the V gene TRBV28; D might be TRBD1 (6 bases). V lost 6 bases to trimming and J lost 4 bases, with 21 bases between them. This CDR3 is 16 amino acids long. CDR1 is MDHEN, CDR2 SYDVKM, per germline. The CDR3 loop is CASSNPDRPLLYGYTF. CDR3 sequence (DNA): TGTGCCAGCAGCAACCCTGACAGGCCTCTCCTCTATGGCTACACCTTC.

V gene TRBV3-1 (or the pseudogene TRBV3-2) combines with J gene TRBJ2-5; 10 nucleotides match TRBD2. Germline CDR1 and CDR2: LGHDT and YNNKEL (reference sequence). J gave up 2 bases and V 3 bases, and 3 bases lay outside the gene matches. The CDR3 totals 15 residues. CDR3 DNA sequence: TGTGCCAGCAGCCACGGACTAGCGGTGCAAGAGACCCAGTACTTC. The encoded protein is CASSHGLAVQETQYF.

The chain carries TRBV11-2 and TRBJ2-1, with D maybe TRBD2 (5 bases). Germline lookup yields CDR1 SGHAT and CDR2 FQNNGV. The CDR3 extends over 15 amino acids. V was pared by 1 base and J by 3 bases, with 10 bases between. In DNA, the CDR3 is TGTGCCAGCAGCTTAGTAGGCACTAGCTACAATGAGCAGTTCTTC. Its protein is CASSLVGTSYNEQFF.

This clone has a single count. The chain uses TRBV6-2 or TRBV6-3 and TRBJ1-5; D uncertain. V was cut by 2 bases and J by 3 bases, with 8 bases left in between. This CDR3 has 14 residues. CDR1 and CDR2 (germline): MNHEY, SVGEGT. In DNA, the CDR3 is TGTGCCAGCAGTTACGTTCGCCTCAATCAGCCCCAGCATTTT. This translates into CASSYVRLNQPQHF.

The rearrangement joins TRBV28 to TRBJ2-5; the D is unclear. V was trimmed by 7 bases and J by 7 bases, leaving 16 bases between them. The CDR3 has 13 amino acids. Germline V gives CDR1 MDHEN, CDR2 SYDVKM. The CDR3 DNA sequence: TGTGCCAGCACTATGGGCTTCTCGGGGACCCAGTACTTC. Translated, it gives CASTMGFSGTQYF.

The J gene is TRBJ2-7, the V gene TRBV12-3 or TRBV12-4; D gene unclear. The CDR3 has 13 amino acids. The V end lost 3 bases, the J end lost 2 bases, and 8 bases lay between the germline ends. CDR3 amino acids: CASSLSQPYEQYF. CDR3 bases: TGTGCCAGCAGTTTGAGTCAGCCCTACGAGCAGTACTTC.

This chain uses TRBV3-1 (or the pseudogene TRBV3-2) with TRBJ2-3; no clear D gene. With 3 bases removed from V and 2 bases from J, the gap between germline ends came to 3 bases. CDR1 is LGHDT and CDR2 is YNNKEL in the germline V gene (reference sequence). This CDR3 spans 12 amino acids. In DNA, the CDR3 is TGTGCCAGCAGCCACGCCACAGATACGCAGTATTTT. Translating gives CASSHATDTQYF.

This clone has only one observation. This chain uses TRBV7-6 with TRBJ1-2; a possible D gene is TRBD1 (5 bases). The CDR3 loop spans 15 amino acids. CDR1 and CDR2 (germline): SGHVS, FNYEAQ. Trimming stripped 5 bases from V and 0 bases from J, with 13 bases between. In DNA, the CDR3 is TGTGCCAGCAGCCCAGGCCCGGGGGCTAACTATGGCTACACCTTC. Protein: CASSPGPGANYGYTF.

The chain uses TRBV18 and TRBJ1-2; 7 nucleotides agree with TRBD1. After removal of 0 bases from V and 8 bases from J, the junction contained 6 bases not matched to a gene. CDR1 KGHSH and CDR2 LQKENI come from the germline V gene. The CDR3 contains 14 residues. CDR3 sequence (DNA): TGTGCCAGCTCACCACCCCAGGGGGGGTACGGCTACACCTTC. Its translation is CASSPPQGGYGYTF.

V is TRBV3-1 (or the pseudogene TRBV3-2) and J is TRBJ2-3, with D unresolved. Trimming took 4 bases from V and 0 from J, leaving 11 bases between them. Per germline, CDR1 LGHDT and CDR2 YNNKEL (reference sequence). CDR3 length: 15 residues. For the CDR3, the DNA is TGTGCCAGCAGCCCCGTGGACGGAAGCACAGATACGCAGTATTTT. This encodes CASSPVDGSTDTQYF.

This clone was seen only once. The gene calls are TRBV2 and TRBJ2-7; 7 nucleotides align to TRBD2. CDR3 length: 11 residues. V dropped 8 bases and J dropped 5; count of bases not matched to a gene: 3. Germline loops: CDR1 SNHLY, CDR2 FYNNEI. CDR3 DNA sequence: TGTGCCAGCCGTCTAGCGGACGAGCAGTACTTC. This encodes CASRLADEQYF.

CDR3 coding DNA: TGTGCCAGCTCACCACCGGGAGCAGGGCAGGTCTACGAGCAGTACTTC. This gives the protein CASSPPGAGQVYEQYF. The chain carries TRBV18 and TRBJ2-7; D is tentatively TRBD1 or TRBD2 (5 bases each). The CDR3 is 16 residues long. The V and J ends lost 0 bases and 3 bases respectively, with 15 bases between them. Germline V gene lookup returns CDR1 KGHSH and CDR2 LQKENI.

The V call is TRBV19, the J call TRBJ2-5, with D perhaps matching TRBD1 (6 bases). The V gene's germline CDR1 is LNHDA and CDR2 SQIVND (reference sequence). V was clipped by 5 bases and J by 2 bases, with 9 bases between them. The CDR3 is 13 residues long. The CDR3 nucleotides are TGTGCCAGTAGTTCGGACAGTCAAGAGACCCAGTACTTC. The encoded protein is CASSSDSQETQYF.

This clone occurred once. The chain couples TRBV24-1 to TRBJ2-7; 7 nucleotides align to TRBD2. This CDR3 spans 16 amino acids. The junction had 6 bases not matched to a gene; V was cut back by 2 bases and J by 0 bases. Germline CDR1 reads KGHDR; CDR2 reads SFDVKD. CDR3 residues: CATSDSGSGFSYEQYF. Here the CDR3 DNA reads TGTGCCACCAGTGATTCCGGTAGCGGGTTCTCCTACGAGCAGTACTTC.

V is TRBV2 and J is TRBJ2-7, with 8 bases identical to TRBD1. V shed 8 bases, J shed 1 base, and the junction held 4 bases outside the gene matches. This CDR3 is 13 amino acids long. CDR1 is SNHLY, CDR2 FYNNEI, per germline. The chain's CDR3 is CASEGTGSYEQYF. The CDR3 nucleotides are TGTGCCAGCGAAGGGACAGGATCCTACGAGCAGTACTTC.

This chain connects TRBV2 to TRBJ1-3, with D maybe TRBD1 (5 bases). Trimming pared 11 bases from V and 5 bases from J, leaving 25 bases between. Germline V gene sequence: CDR1 SNHLY, CDR2 FYNNEI. This CDR3 has 16 residues. CDR3 residues: CAFGGERKQGRNTIYF. Written as DNA, the CDR3 is TGTGCCTTCGGGGGTGAAAGGAAGCAGGGACGAAACACCATATATTTT.

The chain combines TRBV28 with TRBJ2-7, with 14 bases matching TRBD2. The CDR3 runs 13 residues. The germline gives CDR1 MDHEN, CDR2 SYDVKM. The junction had 3 bases not matched to a gene; V was cut back by 8 bases and J by 6 bases. The DNA for the CDR3 is TGTGCCAGCCGGACTAGCGGGAGGACCGAGCAGTACTTC. This codes for CASRTSGRTEQYF.

This clone was seen just once. The chain joins TRBV5-5 to TRBJ2-5; TRBD2 agrees at 11 bases. J gave up 1 base and V 0 bases, and 2 bases lay outside the gene matches. The CDR3 totals 16 residues. Germline CDR1 reads SGHKS; CDR2 reads YYEKEE (reference sequence). The CDR3 DNA reads TGTGCCAGCAGCTTGGGCGGACTAGCGGGCCAAGAGACCCAGTACTTC. It is translated as CASSLGGLAGQETQYF.

This CDR3 reads CASSGLLNNEQFF. In nucleotides, the CDR3 is TGCGCCAGCAGCGGACTCCTCAACAATGAGCAGTTCTTC. The chain carries TRBV5-1 and TRBJ2-1, with D possibly being TRBD2 (5 bases). The CDR3 sequence is 13 residues long. CDR1 and CDR2 from the germline V gene are SGHRS and YFSETQ. Trimming cost V 4 bases and J 5 bases, with 10 bases left between them.

V usage is TRBV27 and J usage is TRBJ2-2; no clear D. Germline V gene sequence: CDR1 MNHEY, CDR2 SMNVEV (reference sequence). The CDR3 loop spans 13 amino acids. Trimming shortened V by 6 bases and J by 4 bases, and 9 bases separated the two germline ends. As DNA, the CDR3 is TGTGCCAGCAGCCCCTATCGCACCGGGGAGCTGTTTTTT. Translating gives CASSPYRTGELFF.

The V and J genes are TRBV30 and TRBJ1-4, with D perhaps TRBD1 (6 bases). CDR1 GTSNPN and CDR2 SVGIG come from the germline V gene (reference sequence). The CDR3 runs 13 residues. V was cut by 8 bases and J by 6 bases, with 16 bases left in between. The DNA of the CDR3 is TGTGCCCGAACAGGGAGCACCGATGAAAAACTGTTTTTT. Protein sequence: CARTGSTDEKLFF.

V gene TRBV5-1 combines with J gene TRBJ2-1; TRBD2 matches at 9 bases. Germline CDR1 is SGHRS and CDR2 is YFSETQ. V dropped 0 bases and J dropped 2; count of bases not matched to a gene: 0. CDR3 size: 15 residues. The CDR3 DNA sequence: TGCGCCAGCAGCTTGGGACTAGCGGCCTACAATGAGCAGTTCTTC. This codes for CASSLGLAAYNEQFF.